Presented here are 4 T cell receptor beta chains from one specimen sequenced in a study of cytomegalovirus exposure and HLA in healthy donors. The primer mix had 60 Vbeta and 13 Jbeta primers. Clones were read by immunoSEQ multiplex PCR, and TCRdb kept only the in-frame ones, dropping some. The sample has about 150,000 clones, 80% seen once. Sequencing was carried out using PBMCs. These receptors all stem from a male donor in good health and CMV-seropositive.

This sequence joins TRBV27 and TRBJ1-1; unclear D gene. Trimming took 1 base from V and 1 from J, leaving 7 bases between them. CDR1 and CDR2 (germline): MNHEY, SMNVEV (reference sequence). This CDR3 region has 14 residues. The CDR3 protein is CASSLWRQNTEAFF. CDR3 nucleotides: TGTGCCAGCAGTTTATGGAGGCAGAACACTGAAGCTTTCTTT.

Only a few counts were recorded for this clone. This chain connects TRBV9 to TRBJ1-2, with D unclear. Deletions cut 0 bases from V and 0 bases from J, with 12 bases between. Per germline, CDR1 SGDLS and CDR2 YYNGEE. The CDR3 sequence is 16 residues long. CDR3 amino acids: CASSVAQAEPNYGYTF. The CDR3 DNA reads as TGTGCCAGCAGCGTAGCTCAGGCAGAACCTAACTATGGCTACACCTTC.

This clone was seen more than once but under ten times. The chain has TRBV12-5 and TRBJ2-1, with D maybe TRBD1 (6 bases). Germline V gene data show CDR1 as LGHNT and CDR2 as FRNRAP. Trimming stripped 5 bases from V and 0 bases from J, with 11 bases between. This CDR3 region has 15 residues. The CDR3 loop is CASGRDRISYNEQFF. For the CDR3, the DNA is TGTGCTAGTGGTCGCGACAGGATCTCCTACAATGAGCAGTTCTTC.

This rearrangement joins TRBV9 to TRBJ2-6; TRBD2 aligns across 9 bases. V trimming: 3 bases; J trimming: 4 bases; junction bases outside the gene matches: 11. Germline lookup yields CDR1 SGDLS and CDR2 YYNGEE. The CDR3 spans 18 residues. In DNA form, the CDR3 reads TGTGCCAGCAGCGGCCGCGGGAGGGCGGGTGAAGGGGCCAACGTCCTGACTTTC. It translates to CASSGRGRAGEGANVLTF.